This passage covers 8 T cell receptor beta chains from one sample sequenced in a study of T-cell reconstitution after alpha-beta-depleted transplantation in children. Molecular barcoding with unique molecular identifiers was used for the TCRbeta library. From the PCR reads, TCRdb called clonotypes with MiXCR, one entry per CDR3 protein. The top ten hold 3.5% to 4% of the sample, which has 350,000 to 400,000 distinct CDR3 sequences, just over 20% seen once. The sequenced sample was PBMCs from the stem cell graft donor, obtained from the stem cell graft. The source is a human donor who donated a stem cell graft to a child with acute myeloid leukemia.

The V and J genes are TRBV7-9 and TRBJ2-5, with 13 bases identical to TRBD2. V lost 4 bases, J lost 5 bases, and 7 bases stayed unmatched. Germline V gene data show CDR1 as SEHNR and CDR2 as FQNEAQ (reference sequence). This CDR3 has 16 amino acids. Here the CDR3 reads CASSSGLAGALETQYF. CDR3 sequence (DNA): TGTGCCAGCAGCTCCGGACTAGCGGGAGCTTTGGAGACCCAGTACTTC.

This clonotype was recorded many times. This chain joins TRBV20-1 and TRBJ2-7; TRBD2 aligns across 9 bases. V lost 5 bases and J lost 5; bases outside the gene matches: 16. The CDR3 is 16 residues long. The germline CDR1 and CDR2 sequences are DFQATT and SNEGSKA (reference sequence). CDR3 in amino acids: CSAAPALAGVVNEQYF. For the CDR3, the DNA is TGCAGTGCTGCCCCAGCCTTAGCGGGAGTCGTCAACGAGCAGTACTTC.

The CDR3 sequence is CASSSNREEQYF. The DNA of the CDR3 is TGTGCCAGCAGCTCGAACAGGGAGGAGCAGTACTTC. The V call is TRBV7-9, the J call TRBJ2-7; D might be TRBD1 (6 bases). The length of the CDR3 is 12 residues. CDR1 is SEHNR and CDR2 is FQNEAQ in the germline V gene (reference sequence). Trimming removed 4 bases at V and 7 bases at J, with 11 bases between.

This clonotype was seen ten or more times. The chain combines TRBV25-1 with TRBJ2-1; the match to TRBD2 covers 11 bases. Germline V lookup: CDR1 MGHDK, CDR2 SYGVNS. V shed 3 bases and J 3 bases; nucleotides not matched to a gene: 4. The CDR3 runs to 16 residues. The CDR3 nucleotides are TGTGCCAGCAGTGATCCTAGCGGGGGGCTCTACAATGAGCAGTTCTTC. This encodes CASSDPSGGLYNEQFF.

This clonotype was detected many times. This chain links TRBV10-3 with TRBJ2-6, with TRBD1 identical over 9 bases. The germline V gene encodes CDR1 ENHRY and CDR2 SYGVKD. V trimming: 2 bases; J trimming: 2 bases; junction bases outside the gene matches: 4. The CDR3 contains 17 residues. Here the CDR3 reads CAISEGQGTTGANVLTF. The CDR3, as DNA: TGTGCCATCAGTGAGGGACAGGGGACAACTGGGGCCAACGTCCTGACTTTC.

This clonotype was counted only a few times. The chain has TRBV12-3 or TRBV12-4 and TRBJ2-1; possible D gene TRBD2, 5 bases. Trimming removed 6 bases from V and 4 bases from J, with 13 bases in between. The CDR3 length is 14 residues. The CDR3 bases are TGTGCCAGCAGCCGCGCAGCGGAGTACAATGAGCAGTTCTTC. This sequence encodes CASSRAAEYNEQFF.

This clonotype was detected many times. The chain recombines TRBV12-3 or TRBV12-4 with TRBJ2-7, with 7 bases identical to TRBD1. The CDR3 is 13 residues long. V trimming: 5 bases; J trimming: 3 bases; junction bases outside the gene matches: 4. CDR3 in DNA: TGTGCCAGCAGTCCGACAGGGAGCTACGAGCAGTACTTC. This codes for CASSPTGSYEQYF.

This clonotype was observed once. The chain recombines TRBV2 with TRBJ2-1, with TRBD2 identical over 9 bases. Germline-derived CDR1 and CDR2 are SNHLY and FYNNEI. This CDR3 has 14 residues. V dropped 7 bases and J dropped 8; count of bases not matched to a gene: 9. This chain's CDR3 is CASMGGLAGHEQFF. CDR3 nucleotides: TGTGCCAGCATGGGGGGACTAGCAGGACATGAGCAGTTCTTC.